These 16 T cell receptor beta chains were all obtained from the same sample, sequenced in a study of technical replicates of blood from a few donors. Generated by immunoSEQ multiplex PCR, the TCRdb table keeps only in-frame clones and is missing some. The sample contains tens of thousands of clones, approximately 96% of which appear only once. Sequencing used T cells isolated from PBMCs. The origin of the receptors is a human donor in good health.

A single count supports this clone. The DNA of the CDR3 is TGTGCCAGCAGCCTCTGGGGACAAGCCAAAAACATTCAGTACTTC. Translating it yields CASSLWGQAKNIQYF. V is TRBV7-9 and J is TRBJ2-4; the D gene is possibly TRBD1 (6 bases). The CDR3 has 15 residues. Trimming left V 5 bases short and J 0 bases short, with 11 bases between. CDR1 and CDR2 from the germline V gene are SEHNR and FQNEAQ (reference sequence).

The gene calls are TRBV9 and TRBJ2-3; a weak D match, TRBD2 (6 bases). CDR1 SGDLS and CDR2 YYNGEE come from the germline V gene. The CDR3 spans 14 residues. The V and J ends lost 2 bases and 0 bases respectively, with 7 bases between them. The CDR3: CASSVGTSTDTQYF. The CDR3 region has the DNA TGTGCCAGCAGCGTTGGGACTAGCACAGATACGCAGTATTTT.

This chain uses TRBV28 with TRBJ1-2; the D is unclear. CDR3 size: 16 residues. The germline CDR1 and CDR2 sequences are MDHEN and SYDVKM. V shed 4 bases and J shed 3 bases, with 18 bases lying between them. The CDR3 reads CASSSQAAGEDYGYTF. The CDR3 DNA sequence: TGTGCCAGCAGTTCTCAAGCTGCCGGGGAAGACTATGGCTACACCTTC.

The sample holds one count of this clone. V is TRBV12-5 and J is TRBJ2-1; 10 bases are shared with TRBD2. The V segment lost 0 bases and the J segment 1 base; nucleotides outside the gene matches: 21. The CDR3 is 23 residues long. CDR1 and CDR2 from the germline V gene are LGHNT and FRNRAP. The CDR3 protein is CASGLVEEKGASGRNWSYNEQFF. The CDR3 bases are TGTGCTAGTGGTTTGGTAGAGGAAAAGGGGGCTAGCGGGAGAAACTGGTCCTACAATGAGCAGTTCTTC.

This clone appeared a single time. V is TRBV7-9 and J is TRBJ2-3; 8 bases line up with TRBD1. The CDR3 is 15 amino acids. With 2 bases clipped from V and 5 bases from J, the junction kept 6 bases outside the gene matches. Germline CDR1 is SEHNR and CDR2 is FQNEAQ (reference sequence). CDR3 sequence (DNA): TGTGCCAGCAGCTTAAACAGGGGGTTGAGAGATACGCAGTATTTT. This translates into CASSLNRGLRDTQYF.

The rearrangement uses TRBV18 and TRBJ1-4; D unclear. V dropped 1 base and J dropped 1 base, with 10 bases sitting between them. This CDR3 has 16 amino acids. CDR1 is KGHSH and CDR2 is LQKENI in the germline V gene. For the CDR3, the DNA is TGTGCCAGCTCACCACGTATTACAGAAACTAATGAAAAACTGTTTTTT. This sequence encodes CASSPRITETNEKLFF.

The CDR3 region is CASSTGRSGSEQYF. The CDR3 DNA is TGTGCCAGCAGCACTGGACGGAGCGGGAGCGAGCAGTACTTC. This chain joins TRBV5-4 and TRBJ2-7, with 8 bases identical to TRBD2. The CDR3 totals 14 residues. Per the germline V gene, CDR1 is SGHNT and CDR2 is YYREEE (reference sequence). Trimming took 4 bases from V and 6 from J; bases not matched to a gene: 9.

The CDR3 coding sequence is TGTGCCAGCAGGAGGACAGGTCCTAATGAAAAACTGTTTTTT. Amino acids: CASRRTGPNEKLFF. The gene calls are TRBV6-1 and TRBJ1-4, with 7 positions matching TRBD1. Germline V gives CDR1 MNHNS, CDR2 SASEGT. V was clipped by 6 bases and J by 3 bases; unmatched bases: 4. The CDR3 loop spans 14 amino acids.

V usage is TRBV5-6 and J usage is TRBJ1-1, with 7 positions matching TRBD1. The CDR3 covers 17 residues. V lost 0 bases and J lost 2; bases outside the gene matches: 10. Germline CDR1 reads SGHDT; CDR2 reads YYEEEE. This chain's CDR3 is CASSLGLWDSQNTEAFF. CDR3 nucleotide sequence: TGTGCCAGCAGCTTGGGTTTGTGGGACAGCCAAAACACTGAAGCTTTCTTT.

The rearrangement joins TRBV6-5 to TRBJ1-1; D is perhaps TRBD1 (6 bases). Looked up from germline, CDR1 is MNHEY and CDR2 is SVGAGI. There are 16 residues in the CDR3. V shed 6 bases and J shed 4 bases, with 21 bases lying between them. The CDR3 DNA is TGTGCCAGCAGGTACGCCCCGGGCGCCAGGGGCACTGAAGCTTTCTTT. Residues: CASRYAPGARGTEAFF.

The rearrangement joins TRBV5-4 to TRBJ2-1, with TRBD2 matching 7 bases. This CDR3 has 16 residues. The V gene end was trimmed by 2 bases and the J gene end by 0 bases; junction bases not matched to a gene: 5. Germline CDR1 and CDR2: SGHNT and YYREEE (reference sequence). CDR3 sequence: CASSFLGGSSYNEQFF. The CDR3 region has the DNA TGTGCCAGCAGCTTTTTGGGGGGGAGCTCCTACAATGAGCAGTTCTTC.

The rearrangement links TRBV28 to TRBJ2-1; the match to TRBD2 covers 9 bases. The CDR3 runs to 16 residues. The junction had 10 bases not matched to a gene; V was cut back by 5 bases and J by 5 bases. The germline gives CDR1 MDHEN, CDR2 SYDVKM. CDR3 loop: CASSPKWTSVDNEQFF. DNA of the CDR3: TGTGCCAGCAGTCCGAAGTGGACTAGCGTAGACAATGAGCAGTTCTTC.

The chain carries TRBV28 and TRBJ2-4; maybe TRBD2 (6 bases). The CDR3 is made up of 13 amino acids. The germline V gene has CDR1 MDHEN and CDR2 SYDVKM. Trimming removed 7 bases from V and 5 bases from J, with 12 bases in between. For the CDR3, the DNA is TGTGCCAGCACCAAAGCGGGTCAAAACATTCAGTACTTC. Residues: CASTKAGQNIQYF.

Only one count was recorded for this clone. V is TRBV2 and J is TRBJ2-7, with 11 nucleotides matching TRBD2. The CDR3 loop spans 15 amino acids. The germline V gene has CDR1 SNHLY and CDR2 FYNNEI. V shed 2 bases, J shed 3 bases, and the junction held 3 bases outside the gene matches. CDR3: CASSEMGLADYEQYF. The CDR3, as DNA: TGTGCCAGCAGTGAAATGGGACTAGCGGACTACGAGCAGTACTTC.

The V and J genes are TRBV18 and TRBJ1-6; 7 nucleotides agree with TRBD1. The germline gives CDR1 KGHSH, CDR2 LQKENI. The J segment lost 8 bases and the V segment lost 6 bases, leaving 4 bases of the junction unmatched. The CDR3 sequence is 13 residues long. The chain's CDR3 is CASSQGGDSPLHF. The CDR3 nucleotides are TGTGCCAGCTCGCAGGGGGGAGATTCACCCCTCCACTTT.

V and J are TRBV6-1 and TRBJ2-2; 8 nucleotides agree with TRBD1. The CDR3 consists of 14 residues. The germline CDR1 and CDR2 sequences are MNHNS and SASEGT. Trimming took 7 bases from V and 3 from J; bases not matched to a gene: 4. CDR3 region: CASNLQGDTGELFF. The CDR3 DNA reads as TGTGCCAGCAACCTACAGGGGGACACCGGGGAGCTGTTTTTT.